This is a list of T cell receptor beta chains from one sample in a study of identifying expanded T cells in peripheral blood. The assay was immunoSEQ multiplex PCR, and TCRdb's table has in-frame clones only and misses some. The sample yields around 100,000 clones, roughly 88% seen once. The sample taken for sequencing was blood. These TCRs come from a person aged 18 to 75 in good health. Both conserved end residues are part of each CDR3. A D gene is named only where the DNA matches it firmly. Not all rows give a size; the values are once, few, many and, for expanded clones, a class.

v_call: TRBV11-3; j_call: TRBJ1-2; d_call: TRBD1; cdr3_length: 13; clone_size: .; cdr3_aa: CASSFRGAEGYTF; cdr3_nt: TGTGCCAGCAGCTTCAGGGGGGCTGAGGGCTACACCTTC
v_call: TRBV29-1; j_call: TRBJ1-2; d_call: .; cdr3_length: 11; clone_size: .; cdr3_aa: CSVEWQDGYTF; cdr3_nt: TGCAGCGTTGAATGGCAGGATGGCTACACCTTC
v_call: TRBV4-1; j_call: TRBJ1-1; d_call: .; cdr3_length: 15; clone_size: .; cdr3_aa: CASSHDQGPYTEAFF; cdr3_nt: TGCGCCAGCAGCCACGATCAAGGCCCTTACACTGAAGCTTTCTTT
v_call: TRBV7-9; j_call: TRBJ1-2; d_call: .; cdr3_length: 13; clone_size: once; cdr3_aa: CASSYSSNYGYTF; cdr3_nt: TGTGCCAGCAGCTACAGCTCTAACTATGGCTACACCTTC
v_call: TRBV7-9; j_call: TRBJ2-3; d_call: TRBD2; cdr3_length: 15; clone_size: .; cdr3_aa: CASSFPGTSAPAQYF; cdr3_nt: TGTGCCAGCAGCTTTCCCGGGACTAGCGCCCCCGCGCAGTATTTT
v_call: TRBV6-5; j_call: TRBJ1-2; d_call: .; cdr3_length: 15; clone_size: .; cdr3_aa: CASSYSGRERYGYTF; cdr3_nt: TGTGCCAGCAGTTACTCGGGCCGGGAGCGCTATGGCTACACCTTC
v_call: TRBV2; j_call: TRBJ1-2; d_call: .; cdr3_length: 13; clone_size: few; cdr3_aa: CASSEDVWTGYTF; cdr3_nt: TGTGCCAGCAGTGAAGATGTATGGACTGGCTACACCTTC
v_call: TRBV6-4; j_call: TRBJ1-6; d_call: TRBD1; cdr3_length: 14; clone_size: .; cdr3_aa: CASSYDRDTSPLHF; cdr3_nt: TGTGCCAGCAGTTACGACAGGGACACTTCACCCCTCCACTTT
v_call: TRBV30; j_call: TRBJ2-1; d_call: TRBD1; cdr3_length: 15; clone_size: .; cdr3_aa: CAWSQGTGAYNEQFF; cdr3_nt: TGTGCCTGGAGCCAAGGGACAGGAGCCTACAATGAGCAGTTCTTC
v_call: TRBV11-2; j_call: TRBJ1-1; d_call: .; cdr3_length: 15; clone_size: .; cdr3_aa: CASSFPGGSNTEAFF; cdr3_nt: TGTGCCAGCAGCTTCCCCGGAGGGTCGAACACTGAAGCTTTCTTT
v_call: TRBV5-5; j_call: TRBJ2-7; d_call: .; cdr3_length: 13; clone_size: .; cdr3_aa: CASSSSINYEQYF; cdr3_nt: TGTGCCAGCAGCTCCTCTATAAATTACGAGCAGTACTTC
v_call: TRBV5-1; j_call: TRBJ1-1; d_call: TRBD1; cdr3_length: 14; clone_size: .; cdr3_aa: CASSQGQGGTEAFF; cdr3_nt: TGCGCCAGCAGCCAGGGACAGGGGGGAACTGAAGCTTTCTTT
v_call: TRBV19; j_call: TRBJ2-7; d_call: .; cdr3_length: 14; clone_size: once; cdr3_aa: CASRWAKGPYEQYF; cdr3_nt: TGTGCCAGTAGGTGGGCTAAGGGCCCCTACGAGCAGTACTTC
v_call: TRBV29-1; j_call: TRBJ1-1; d_call: .; cdr3_length: 12; clone_size: .; cdr3_aa: CSADGPNTEAFF; cdr3_nt: TGCAGCGCCGATGGCCCTAACACTGAAGCTTTCTTT
v_call: TRBV9; j_call: TRBJ2-6; d_call: TRBD1; cdr3_length: 15; clone_size: .; cdr3_aa: CASSVEQGWANVLTF; cdr3_nt: TGTGCCAGCAGCGTAGAACAGGGGTGGGCCAACGTCCTGACTTTC
v_call: TRBV5-4; j_call: TRBJ1-1; d_call: .; cdr3_length: 16; clone_size: .; cdr3_aa: CASSPSLDRLNTEAFF; cdr3_nt: TGTGCCAGCAGCCCCTCGCTTGACAGACTAAACACTGAAGCTTTCTTT
v_call: TRBV6-1; j_call: TRBJ1-2; d_call: .; cdr3_length: 14; clone_size: .; cdr3_aa: CASRWSGGNYGYTF; cdr3_nt: TGTGCCAGTCGCTGGTCGGGGGGTAACTATGGCTACACCTTC
v_call: TRBV6-6; j_call: TRBJ1-1; d_call: TRBD1; cdr3_length: 15; clone_size: .; cdr3_aa: CASSYQQGAGTEAFF; cdr3_nt: TGTGCCAGCAGTTACCAACAGGGGGCGGGCACTGAAGCTTTCTTT
v_call: TRBV2; j_call: TRBJ2-3; d_call: .; cdr3_length: 13; clone_size: .; cdr3_aa: CASRDQGYHTQYF; cdr3_nt: TGTGCCAGCAGGGATCAGGGATACCATACGCAGTATTTT
v_call: TRBV27; j_call: TRBJ1-6; d_call: TRBD1; cdr3_length: 15; clone_size: .; cdr3_aa: CASSLIRGNNSPLHF; cdr3_nt: TGTGCCAGCAGTCTGATCAGGGGGAATAATTCACCCCTCCACTTT
v_call: TRBV18; j_call: TRBJ1-3; d_call: .; cdr3_length: 13; clone_size: .; cdr3_aa: CASSESSGNTIYF; cdr3_nt: TGTGCCAGCTCGGAAAGCTCTGGAAACACCATATATTTT
v_call: TRBV7-3; j_call: TRBJ1-1; d_call: .; cdr3_length: 13; clone_size: .; cdr3_aa: CASSRDIYTEAFF; cdr3_nt: TGTGCCAGCAGCCGGGACATTTACACTGAAGCTTTCTTT
v_call: TRBV28; j_call: TRBJ2-7; d_call: TRBD1; cdr3_length: 15; clone_size: .; cdr3_aa: CASRHRGLVNYEQYF; cdr3_nt: TGTGCCAGCAGACACAGGGGCCTCGTCAATTACGAGCAGTACTTC
v_call: TRBV10-1; j_call: TRBJ2-3; d_call: .; cdr3_length: 12; clone_size: .; cdr3_aa: CASSPNTDTQYF; cdr3_nt: TGCGCCAGCAGCCCCAACACAGATACGCAGTATTTT
v_call: TRBV7-8; j_call: TRBJ2-1; d_call: TRBD2; cdr3_length: 14; clone_size: .; cdr3_aa: CASSFRRGGNEQFF; cdr3_nt: TGTGCCAGCAGCTTTAGACGGGGGGGTAATGAGCAGTTCTTC
v_call: TRBV10-3; j_call: TRBJ1-5; d_call: .; cdr3_length: 17; clone_size: .; cdr3_aa: CAISESLSGYSNQPQHF; cdr3_nt: TGTGCCATCAGTGAGTCGCTGTCAGGTTATAGCAATCAGCCCCAGCATTTT
v_call: TRBV9; j_call: TRBJ2-1; d_call: .; cdr3_length: 17; clone_size: .; cdr3_aa: CASSAPSGGDYYNEQFF; cdr3_nt: TGTGCCAGCAGCGCACCCTCCGGCGGTGATTACTACAATGAGCAGTTCTTC
v_call: TRBV5-4; j_call: TRBJ1-1; d_call: .; cdr3_length: 15; clone_size: .; cdr3_aa: CASSLDRAGITEAFF; cdr3_nt: TGTGCCAGCAGCTTGGACAGGGCTGGGATCACTGAAGCTTTCTTT
v_call: TRBV7-8; j_call: TRBJ2-5; d_call: TRBD2; cdr3_length: 17; clone_size: once; cdr3_aa: CASSSSPAGGRQETQYF; cdr3_nt: TGTGCCAGCAGCTCAAGCCCAGCGGGGGGACGCCAAGAGACCCAGTACTTC
v_call: TRBV7-2; j_call: TRBJ1-2; d_call: .; cdr3_length: 14; clone_size: .; cdr3_aa: CASSYPGPSYGYTF; cdr3_nt: TGTGCCAGCAGCTACCCCGGGCCCTCGTATGGCTACACCTTC
v_call: TRBV2; j_call: TRBJ1-1; d_call: TRBD1; cdr3_length: 14; clone_size: .; cdr3_aa: CASSEGTGRLEAFF; cdr3_nt: TGTGCCAGCAGTGAAGGGACAGGGAGGCTTGAAGCTTTCTTT
v_call: TRBV5-1; j_call: TRBJ2-4; d_call: .; cdr3_length: 15; clone_size: once; cdr3_aa: CASSSQTAAKNIQYF; cdr3_nt: TGCGCCAGCAGCTCGCAGACGGCCGCCAAAAACATTCAGTACTTC
v_call: TRBV9; j_call: TRBJ2-4; d_call: .; cdr3_length: 20; clone_size: .; cdr3_aa: CASSAHTGEGDRTPKNIQYF; cdr3_nt: TGTGCCAGCAGCGCCCACACCGGGGAGGGGGACAGGACACCAAAAAACATTCAGTACTTC
v_call: TRBV11-2; j_call: TRBJ1-6; d_call: .; cdr3_length: 11; clone_size: .; cdr3_aa: CASSQNSPLHF; cdr3_nt: TGTGCCAGCAGCCAAAATTCACCCCTCCACTTT
v_call: TRBV7-2; j_call: TRBJ1-2; d_call: .; cdr3_length: 15; clone_size: .; cdr3_aa: CASTATRGEDYGYTF; cdr3_nt: TGTGCCAGCACCGCGACCCGGGGGGAGGACTATGGCTACACCTTC
v_call: TRBV18; j_call: TRBJ2-1; d_call: TRBD2; cdr3_length: 15; clone_size: once; cdr3_aa: CASSTTSGIYNEQFF; cdr3_nt: TGTGCCAGCTCGACAACTAGCGGGATCTACAATGAGCAGTTCTTC
v_call: TRBV11-1; j_call: TRBJ1-2; d_call: .; cdr3_length: 13; clone_size: .; cdr3_aa: CASSPQRDRGYTF; cdr3_nt: TGTGCCAGCAGTCCTCAGCGGGATCGTGGCTACACCTTC
v_call: TRBV19; j_call: TRBJ1-1; d_call: .; cdr3_length: 13; clone_size: .; cdr3_aa: CASSHRQNTEAFF; cdr3_nt: TGTGCCAGTAGTCACCGACAGAACACTGAAGCTTTCTTT
v_call: TRBV29-1; j_call: TRBJ2-1; d_call: TRBD2; cdr3_length: 14; clone_size: .; cdr3_aa: CSVGILAGGNEQFF; cdr3_nt: TGCAGCGTTGGTATCCTAGCGGGAGGAAATGAGCAGTTCTTC
v_call: TRBV27; j_call: TRBJ1-2; d_call: .; cdr3_length: 12; clone_size: .; cdr3_aa: CASSPGGNGYTF; cdr3_nt: TGTGCCAGCAGTCCGGGGGGGAATGGCTACACCTTC
v_call: TRBV5-1; j_call: TRBJ1-4; d_call: .; cdr3_length: 13; clone_size: .; cdr3_aa: CASSLGVNEKLFF; cdr3_nt: TGCGCCAGCAGCTTAGGCGTTAATGAAAAACTGTTTTTT
v_call: TRBV6-6; j_call: TRBJ2-1; d_call: .; cdr3_length: 11; clone_size: .; cdr3_aa: CASSYGNEQFF; cdr3_nt: TGTGCCAGCAGTTACGGGAATGAGCAGTTCTTC
v_call: TRBV6-5; j_call: TRBJ1-1; d_call: TRBD1; cdr3_length: 15; clone_size: .; cdr3_aa: CASSYSPGGMTEAFF; cdr3_nt: TGTGCCAGCAGTTACTCGCCAGGGGGAATGACTGAAGCTTTCTTT
v_call: TRBV5-6; j_call: TRBJ1-4; d_call: TRBD1; cdr3_length: 16; clone_size: .; cdr3_aa: CASSSTGTVSNEKLFF; cdr3_nt: TGTGCCAGCAGCTCCACCGGGACAGTGAGTAATGAAAAACTGTTTTTT
v_call: TRBV30; j_call: TRBJ1-5; d_call: .; cdr3_length: 13; clone_size: once; cdr3_aa: CAWSVQGAQPQHF; cdr3_nt: TGTGCCTGGAGTGTACAAGGGGCCCAGCCCCAGCATTTT